A selection of T cell receptor beta chains follows, all from one sample in a study of early T cells in non-severe SARS-CoV-2 infection. MiXCR, run by TCRdb on the 5' RACE reads, gives a single entry per CDR3 protein. The sample records 100,000 to 130,000 distinct CDR3 sequences, 12% being singletons. Sample: whole blood. These receptors originate from an adult who was a healthcare worker with PCR-confirmed SARS-CoV-2 infection or an uninfected control (not recorded which). The CDR3 runs from the conserved cysteine through the conserved F or W. A D gene is named only where the DNA matches it firmly. Clone sizes are given selectively: once, few, many, or a class where the clone is expanded.

j_call: TRBJ2-5; v_call: TRBV7-9; clone_size: .; d_call: .; cdr3_nt: TGTGCCAGCAGCCCCCCCGGGAGCGGAGGGATTTGTAGTGAGACCCAGTACTTC; cdr3_aa: CASSPPGSGGICSETQYF
j_call: TRBJ2-3; v_call: TRBV11-2; clone_size: few; d_call: .; cdr3_nt: TGTGCCAGCAGCTCCCTTAAGACACCCCCAAACGGAATGACGACGCAGTATTTT; cdr3_aa: CASSSLKTPPNGMTTQYF
j_call: TRBJ2-3; v_call: TRBV30; clone_size: few; d_call: TRBD1; cdr3_nt: TGTGCCTGGAGCTGGAGGGACAGGGAGGCAGATACGCAGTATTTT; cdr3_aa: CAWSWRDREADTQYF
j_call: TRBJ2-1; v_call: TRBV6-5; clone_size: .; d_call: .; cdr3_nt: TGTGCCAGCAGTTACTCCGGGACACGAGGCGAGCAGTTCTTC; cdr3_aa: CASSYSGTRGEQFF
j_call: TRBJ2-1; v_call: TRBV20-1; clone_size: .; d_call: .; cdr3_nt: TGCAGTGCTAGTTTGGGGTCCTACAATGAGCAGTTCTTC; cdr3_aa: CSASLGSYNEQFF
j_call: TRBJ2-1; v_call: TRBV24-1; clone_size: .; d_call: TRBD1; cdr3_nt: TGTGCCACCAGTGATCGGCGGACAGGGACCAATGAGCAGTTCTTC; cdr3_aa: CATSDRRTGTNEQFF
j_call: TRBJ2-7; v_call: TRBV11-2; clone_size: .; d_call: TRBD2; cdr3_nt: TGTGCCAGCAGCTTGTCGGGGGGGAAATCCTACGAGCAGTACTTC; cdr3_aa: CASSLSGGKSYEQYF
j_call: TRBJ2-7; v_call: TRBV11-2; clone_size: .; d_call: .; cdr3_nt: TGTGCCAGCTTCGACATTTACGAGCAGTACTTC; cdr3_aa: CASFDIYEQYF
j_call: TRBJ1-2; v_call: TRBV5-4; clone_size: many; d_call: TRBD1; cdr3_nt: TGTGCCAGCAGTTTGGACAGGGATGATGGCTACACCTTC; cdr3_aa: CASSLDRDDGYTF
j_call: TRBJ2-3; v_call: TRBV29-1; clone_size: few; d_call: TRBD2; cdr3_nt: TGCAGCGTTGGCCGGTTAAGCGGGGCAGATACGCAGTATTTT; cdr3_aa: CSVGRLSGADTQYF
j_call: TRBJ1-5; v_call: TRBV12-3/TRBV12-4; clone_size: few; d_call: .; cdr3_nt: TGTGCCAGCAGTAGACAAGGGAAGGTCAATCAGCCCCAGCATTTT; cdr3_aa: CASSRQGKVNQPQHF
j_call: TRBJ2-7; v_call: TRBV6-5; clone_size: .; d_call: .; cdr3_nt: TGTGCCAGCGCAAGACTCAGGGATAGCTCCTACGAGCAGTACTTC; cdr3_aa: CASARLRDSSYEQYF
j_call: TRBJ2-3; v_call: TRBV11-2; clone_size: few; d_call: .; cdr3_nt: TGTGCCAGCAGTATATTCGGGGGACCCACAGATACGCAGTATTTT; cdr3_aa: CASSIFGGPTDTQYF
j_call: TRBJ2-7; v_call: TRBV10-3; clone_size: .; d_call: .; cdr3_nt: TGTGCCATCAGTGAGGCCACTACCTACGAGCAGTACTTC; cdr3_aa: CAISEATTYEQYF
j_call: TRBJ2-4; v_call: TRBV11-2; clone_size: few; d_call: .; cdr3_nt: TGTGCCAGCAGCTTAGAGAGGCAGCTCAACATTCAGTACTTC; cdr3_aa: CASSLERQLNIQYF
j_call: TRBJ2-5; v_call: TRBV29-1; clone_size: many; d_call: .; cdr3_nt: TGCAGCGCTGCCGGAGCGGCGCAAGAGACCCAGTACTTC; cdr3_aa: CSAAGAAQETQYF
j_call: TRBJ2-1; v_call: TRBV2; clone_size: few; d_call: TRBD2; cdr3_nt: TGTGCCACCCGAGTTGTGAGCGGGGGGTTCAATGAGCAGTTCTTC; cdr3_aa: CATRVVSGGFNEQFF
j_call: TRBJ2-3; v_call: TRBV29-1; clone_size: .; d_call: TRBD2; cdr3_nt: TGCAGCGTCATAGCGGGAGAAACAGCAGATACGCAGTATTTT; cdr3_aa: CSVIAGETADTQYF
j_call: TRBJ2-5; v_call: TRBV19; clone_size: .; d_call: TRBD2; cdr3_nt: TGTGCCAGTAGGGTAGCGGGAGCGGAGACCCAGTACTTC; cdr3_aa: CASRVAGAETQYF
j_call: TRBJ2-7; v_call: TRBV29-1; clone_size: .; d_call: TRBD1; cdr3_nt: TGCAGCGTTGAAGCCCCGGACAGGGGGCACTCCTACGAGCAGTACTTC; cdr3_aa: CSVEAPDRGHSYEQYF
j_call: TRBJ1-1; v_call: TRBV5-4; clone_size: many; d_call: TRBD1; cdr3_nt: TGTGCCAGCAGCCACCGGACAGGATGGAACACTGAAGCTTTCTTT; cdr3_aa: CASSHRTGWNTEAFF
j_call: TRBJ1-2; v_call: TRBV21-1; clone_size: few; d_call: .; cdr3_nt: TGTGCCAGCAGCTCCAGGGACAGCCGGGGTGGCTACACCTTC; cdr3_aa: CASSSRDSRGGYTF